The 12 T cell receptor beta chains given below trace back to one sample, sequenced in a study of control samples from healthy donors and cancer patients (dated by TCRdb to 2020 to 2022). Library creation used the immunoSEQ multiplex PCR assay. Entries here come from immuneACCESS through TCRdb and include only in-frame sequences with V and J called. Some clones fail to appear in such tables; in the studies checked, an unresolved V gene covers under half of the shortfall, and the cause of the remainder is unknown. The sample has 55,000 to 90,000 clones on record, nearly 85% of them singletons. The ten largest clonotypes hold 25% to 35% of the sample. Specimen: blood. The receptor set was obtained from a man in his forties or fifties in good health.

This clone has only a few counts. This chain connects TRBV9 to TRBJ1-1; D gene ambiguous. V gave up 2 bases and J gave up 1 base, with 12 bases separating them. CDR1 and CDR2 from the germline V gene are SGDLS and YYNGEE. The CDR3 runs to 15 residues. The CDR3 nucleotides are TGTGCCAGCAGCGTGTCTGCTGGCGGGAACACTGAAGCTTTCTTT. Translating gives CASSVSAGGNTEAFF.

The genes are TRBV7-2 and TRBJ2-5; 13 bases agree with TRBD2. The CDR3 is made up of 17 amino acids. Germline V gene sequence: CDR1 SGHTA, CDR2 FQGNSA. V lost 1 base and J lost 1; bases outside the gene matches: 3. DNA of the CDR3: TGTGCCAGCAGCTTAGAAAGACTAGCGGGGGGCCAAGAGACCCAGTACTTC. It translates to CASSLERLAGGQETQYF.

The gene calls are TRBV29-1 and TRBJ2-1, with a tentative D call TRBD1 (5 bases). Germline CDR1 reads SQVTM; CDR2 reads ANQGSEA. There are 12 residues in the CDR3. V gave up 6 bases and J gave up 9 bases, with 15 bases separating them. CDR3 in amino acids: CSVGLVSGEQFF. CDR3 bases: TGCAGCGTGGGGCTAGTGTCGGGTGAGCAGTTCTTC.

The chain recombines TRBV29-1 with TRBJ1-2, with TRBD1 matching 9 bases. Unmatched junction bases numbered 5, after V lost 7 bases and J lost 8 bases. The CDR3 sequence is 11 residues long. CDR1 is SQVTM and CDR2 is ANQGSEA in the germline V gene. The CDR3 nucleotides read TGCAGCGCAACGACAGGGGGAGGCTACACCTTC. Translated, it gives CSATTGGGYTF.

The chain employs TRBV7-2 and TRBJ2-7; TRBD1 matches at 10 bases. Germline trimming cut 3 bases from V and 4 bases from J; bases unmatched to any gene: 3. Germline assignment: CDR1 SGHTA and CDR2 FQGNSA. The CDR3 is 14 amino acids. The CDR3 DNA sequence: TGTGCCAGCAGCTTGACAGGGGGCGTTTACGAGCAGTACTTC. Its translation: CASSLTGGVYEQYF.

The chain is built from TRBV19 and TRBJ1-5, with D maybe TRBD1 (5 bases). Germline V CDR1 and CDR2: LNHDA, SQIVND (reference sequence). The germline V and J ends were trimmed by 5 bases and 5 bases, with 16 bases remaining between them. This CDR3 has 15 amino acids. The CDR3 loop reads CASSSPQGWYQPQHF. In DNA, the CDR3 is TGTGCCAGTAGTTCCCCCCAGGGTTGGTATCAGCCCCAGCATTTT.

This chain uses TRBV11-3 with TRBJ2-1; D unclear. This CDR3 is 15 amino acids long. The germline V gene has CDR1 SGHNT and CDR2 YENEEA. Trimming shortened V by 1 base and J by 3 bases, and 10 bases separated the two germline ends. The CDR3 DNA reads as TGTGCCAGCAGCTTAGCCCACGGCGGCTACAATGAGCAGTTCTTC. The encoded protein is CASSLAHGGYNEQFF.

This chain links TRBV5-4 with TRBJ2-1, with 8 bases aligning to TRBD2. Germline trimming cut 4 bases from V and 6 bases from J; bases unmatched to any gene: 9. The germline V gene encodes CDR1 SGHNT and CDR2 YYREEE (reference sequence). The CDR3 runs 15 residues. The CDR3 nucleotides are TGTGCCAGCAGCCCCAGTGGTAGCGGGGTCAATGAGCAGTTCTTC. This sequence encodes CASSPSGSGVNEQFF.

This clone appeared a few times. V gene TRBV28 combines with J gene TRBJ1-6; D is unclear. The germline gives CDR1 MDHEN, CDR2 SYDVKM. The V end was cut by 6 bases, the J end by 14 bases, with 20 bases between. CDR3 length equals 14 residues. The CDR3 spells CASSLNHVPKSLHF. The CDR3 coding sequence is TGTGCCAGCAGCCTCAATCATGTCCCGAAATCCCTCCACTTT.

The CDR3 DNA reads TGTGCCAGTACTTTATCGACAGCAGCTAACTATGGCTACACCTTC. Translated, it gives CASTLSTAANYGYTF. V gene TRBV19 combines with J gene TRBJ1-2; possible D gene TRBD1, 5 bases. Germline CDR1 reads LNHDA; CDR2 reads SQIVND (reference sequence). V lost 7 bases to trimming and J lost 0 bases, with 15 bases between them. CDR3 length: 15 amino acids.

The rearrangement joins TRBV5-1 to TRBJ1-5, with D possibly TRBD1 on 5 matching bases. This CDR3 is 15 amino acids long. Per the germline V gene, CDR1 is SGHRS and CDR2 is YFSETQ. The germline V and J ends were trimmed by 5 bases and 0 bases, with 12 bases remaining between them. In DNA, the CDR3 is TGCGCCAGCAGTGACCAGGGCGGTAGCAATCAGCCCCAGCATTTT. It translates to CASSDQGGSNQPQHF.

This rearrangement joins TRBV19 to TRBJ1-2; 8 nucleotides match TRBD1. Germline loops: CDR1 LNHDA, CDR2 SQIVND (reference sequence). V lost 6 bases, J lost 7 bases, and 4 bases stayed unmatched. The CDR3 loop spans 12 amino acids. Here the CDR3 DNA reads TGTGCCAGTAGGGACAGGGTAGGTGGCTACACCTTC. As protein: CASRDRVGGYTF.